The T cell receptor (beta chain) described here comes from a study of shared clonotypes between healthy human individuals. CDR1 and CDR2 (germline): SNHLY, FYNNEI. V was shortened by 1 base and J by 8 bases, with 6 bases between the two germline ends. CDR3 length equals 12 residues. Only in-frame clones appear in the TCRdb table, and some are missing; sequencing was by immunoSEQ multiplex PCR. The sample includes about 560,000 clones, just over 75% of them seen just once. The chain combines TRBV2 with TRBJ2-1, with a weak D call TRBD1 (5 bases). This clonotype originated in a woman between 40 and 50 years old in good health. Some clones in this sample may be carry-over from other donors' samples. The sequenced sample consisted of PBMCs. CDR3 in DNA: TGTGCCAGCAGTGAAGGGACATATGAGCAGTTCTTC. It codes for CASSEGTYEQFF.